This T cell receptor (beta chain) was identified in a study of read filtering for tumor transcriptome and immune sequencing. Study-level information: The cohort had about 16 men and roughly 13 women aged roughly 40 to 90, mean approximately 66 years. Transcriptome libraries were built from DNase-treated RNA. Study-wide points: In IR-seq, single-read clonotypes were roughly 80% of clonotypes but approximately 3.5% of reads.

Note on this clonotype: Its specificity is not known. It may be a read error: a sequence one base away is much more abundant.

The CDR3 covers 14 residues. The germline V gene has CDR1 SEHNR and CDR2 FQNEAQ (reference sequence). The library was built from roughly 400 ng RNA with molecular barcoded adaptors for alpha/delta and beta/gamma chains. In TCRdb, the reads were re-called with MiXCR into one record per CDR3 protein. The sample includes 130,000 or so distinct CDR3 sequences, around 14% of them seen just once. Bone marrow was sampled from every patient at the time of active disease. The sample consisted of a population of CD138-negative cells sorted from bone marrow. The sequence came from a donor at least 40 years old with multiple myeloma. This chain links TRBV7-9 with TRBJ2-3; tentatively, D is TRBD1 or TRBD2 (6 bases each). The CDR3 DNA reads as TGTGCCAGCAGTGGGGGAGGTGAGACAGGTACGCAGTATTTT. Translation gives CASSGGGETGTQYF.